The rows below give T cell receptor beta chains drawn from one sample of a study of CD8 T cells in Susac syndrome. MiXCR was run by TCRdb on the immunoSEQ multiplex PCR reads, yielding one entry per CDR3 protein. The sample yields about 190,000 distinct CDR3 sequences, more than 85% seen once. The sample comprised CD8+ T cells from PBMCs. These receptors came from a human donor with Susac syndrome. The CDR3 runs from the conserved cysteine through the conserved F or W. D genes are given only for firm matches. For some rows the clone size is stated as once, few or many, or as a class when expanded; others skip it.

-	TRBJ2-7	TRBV11-2	-	TGTGCCAGCAGCTTCGGACACGGGTACGAGCAGTACTTC	CASSFGHGYEQYF
-	TRBJ1-1	TRBV11-2	once	TGTGCCAGCAGCTTAGTTGACAGGAACACTGAAGCTTTCTTT	CASSLVDRNTEAFF
-	TRBJ1-1	TRBV19	-	TGTGCCAGTAGTAAGGCCAGATCGAACACTGAAGCTTTCTTT	CASSKARSNTEAFF
TRBD2	TRBJ2-1	TRBV11-2	-	TGTGCCAGCAGCAGGACTAGCGGGAGGATGTCCTACAATGAGCAGTTCTTC	CASSRTSGRMSYNEQFF
-	TRBJ2-2	TRBV13	-	TGTGCCAGCAGCTTAGATCCATACAGCGGGGAGCTGTTTTTT	CASSLDPYSGELFF
-	TRBJ1-4	TRBV27	-	TGTGCCAGCAGTTTACAGGGTTTGAGGGAAAAACTGTTTTTT	CASSLQGLREKLFF
TRBD1	TRBJ1-5	TRBV30	once	TGTGCCTGCCGTACCGGGACAGCGAGCAATCAGCCCCAGCATTTT	CACRTGTASNQPQHF
-	TRBJ2-5	TRBV7-9	once	TGTGCCAGCAGGCCCCGGGACCAAGAGACCCAGTACTTC	CASRPRDQETQYF
TRBD2	TRBJ2-1	TRBV12-3/TRBV12-4	-	TGTGCCAGCGACTCAGGACTAGTGCTCAATGAGCAGTTCTTC	CASDSGLVLNEQFF
-	TRBJ2-2	TRBV11-2	-	TGTGCTCCTCAGCCGAGTCTAGTACCGGGGGAGCTGTTTTTT	CAPQPSLVPGELFF
-	TRBJ2-3	TRBV9	-	TGTGCCAGCAGCGTAGACGGGAGAGCAGATACGCAGTATTTT	CASSVDGRADTQYF
-	TRBJ2-1	TRBV27	-	TGTGCCTCAGGGTTGTCTAGTGGTTACGGGCAGTTCTTC	CASGLSSGYGQFF
-	TRBJ2-2	TRBV4-2	-	TGTGCCAGCAGCCAAGACCCAGGGTCCACCGGGGAGCTGTTTTTT	CASSQDPGSTGELFF
-	TRBJ1-1	TRBV7-9	-	TGTGCCAGCAGCCCGAAGGGGGGGGCCGTGAACACTGAAGCTTTCTTT	CASSPKGGAVNTEAFF
TRBD2	TRBJ2-1	TRBV29-1	-	TGCAGCGTAGTAGGACTAGCGGGAGTGAATGAGCAGTTCTTC	CSVVGLAGVNEQFF
-	TRBJ2-7	TRBV13	-	TGTGCCAGCAGTCTGCTTGGGGAGAGCTACGAGCAGTACTTC	CASSLLGESYEQYF
-	TRBJ1-2	TRBV7-8	once	TGTGCCAGCAGCACCCGGGACGCCGTTAGAGGCTACACCTTC	CASSTRDAVRGYTF
-	TRBJ1-4	TRBV30	-	TGTGCCTACACTTCGGGACGGCGGAATGAAAAACTGTTTTTT	CAYTSGRRNEKLFF
-	TRBJ1-2	TRBV27	-	TGTGCCAGCAGTTTAAGACAGGCTTTTGGCTACACCTTC	CASSLRQAFGYTF
TRBD1	TRBJ1-1	TRBV5-1	-	TGCGCCAGCAGCTTGAGGACAGGGGGGCGCACTGAAGCTTTCTTT	CASSLRTGGRTEAFF
TRBD2	TRBJ2-3	TRBV10-3	-	TGTGCCACCGGACTAGCGGGGGGGCCGGGGCAGTATTTT	CATGLAGGPGQYF
TRBD1	TRBJ1-2	TRBV20-1	-	TGCAGTGCTAGGGGGGACAGGTCGGGCTATGGCTACACCTTC	CSARGDRSGYGYTF
-	TRBJ1-1	TRBV4-1	-	TGCGCCAGCAGCCAAGAGTACGGGGTGAACACTGAAGCTTTCTTT	CASSQEYGVNTEAFF
TRBD2	TRBJ2-3	TRBV6-5	-	TGTGCCAGCAGTTACTCAGGCGGGGGTCCCGCCGGGGAGGGAGATACGCAGTATTTT	CASSYSGGGPAGEGDTQYF
-	TRBJ2-1	TRBV5-1	-	TGCGCCAGCGCCATGAACGTAGGGTCTTACAATGAGCAGTTCTTC	CASAMNVGSYNEQFF
-	TRBJ1-4	TRBV4-1	-	TGCGCCAGCAGCCAAGCTGACGAGGGTGAAAAACTGTTTTTT	CASSQADEGEKLFF
TRBD2	TRBJ2-1	TRBV7-8	-	TGTGCCAGCAGCAAAGGACTAGCGGAAAATGAGCAGTTCTTC	CASSKGLAENEQFF
-	TRBJ2-6	TRBV9	-	TGTGCCAGCAGCGCGGGGAGCTCTGGGGCCAACGTCCTGACTTTC	CASSAGSSGANVLTF
TRBD2	TRBJ2-5	TRBV11-2	-	TGTGCCAGCAGATATGCGGGAGGAGAGACCCAGTACTTC	CASRYAGGETQYF
-	TRBJ2-7	TRBV9	once	TGTGCCAGCAGCGTAGGGACCTCGTTAGCCGAGCAGTACTTC	CASSVGTSLAEQYF
-	TRBJ1-5	TRBV6-5	-	TGTGCCAGCAGCCCCGGAGGGCAGGGCAATCAGCCCCAGCATTTT	CASSPGGQGNQPQHF
-	TRBJ1-2	TRBV9	-	TGTGCCAGCAGCCCCCTGGACGGGAACTATGGCTACACCTTC	CASSPLDGNYGYTF
TRBD1	TRBJ1-1	TRBV20-1	-	TGCAGTGCTAGTAGGACAGGGGCTAACACTGAAGCTTTCTTT	CSASRTGANTEAFF